The next 12 T cell receptor beta chains were all read from a single sample in a study of cytomegalovirus exposure and HLA in healthy donors. With 60 Vbeta and 13 Jbeta primers, the PCR was carried out. Sequenced by immunoSEQ multiplex PCR; TCRdb stores in-frame clones only, minus some. In the table there are 70,000 to 90,000 clones, around 65% of which are singletons. The sequenced sample was PBMCs. Receptors were obtained from a man in his sixties in good health and CMV-seropositive.

J is TRBJ2-1 and V is TRBV30; D possibly corresponds to TRBD1 (7 bases). CDR1 GTSNPN and CDR2 SVGIG come from the germline V gene (reference sequence). The CDR3 loop spans 14 amino acids. The V and J ends lost 0 bases and 10 bases respectively, with 16 bases between them. CDR3: CAWSVQGGLGEQFF. CDR3 bases: TGTGCCTGGAGTGTCCAGGGGGGTCTTGGGGAGCAGTTCTTC.

The chain has TRBV19 and TRBJ2-7, with 7 bases that match TRBD1. V shed 8 bases, J shed 0 bases, and the junction held 7 bases outside the gene matches. The CDR3 runs to 14 residues. Germline V gene lookup returns CDR1 LNHDA and CDR2 SQIVND (reference sequence). CDR3 in DNA: TGTGCCAGTTCTAGACAGGGTAGCTCCTACGAGCAGTACTTC. Its translation: CASSRQGSSYEQYF.

V and J are TRBV2 and TRBJ2-2; a weak D match, TRBD2 (6 bases). This CDR3 is 17 amino acids long. Germline assignment: CDR1 SNHLY and CDR2 FYNNEI. V lost 8 bases and J 0 bases, leaving 19 bases between the germline ends. The CDR3 loop is CASQASPGLSNTGELFF. The CDR3 coding sequence is TGTGCCAGCCAGGCGTCTCCGGGACTTTCGAACACCGGGGAGCTGTTTTTT.

The rearrangement joins TRBV30 to TRBJ2-7; TRBD1 matches at 10 bases. The CDR3 covers 16 residues. Germline V gives CDR1 GTSNPN, CDR2 SVGIG (reference sequence). V lost 5 bases to trimming and J lost 4 bases; unmatched junction nucleotides: 14. The CDR3 sequence is CAWGPAGGQGVYEQYF. DNA for the CDR3: TGTGCCTGGGGTCCTGCCGGTGGACAGGGGGTTTACGAGCAGTACTTC.

The chain employs TRBV6-6 and TRBJ1-3, with TRBD1 matching over 7 bases. CDR1 is MNHNY and CDR2 is SVGAGI in the germline V gene (reference sequence). The CDR3 loop spans 15 amino acids. J was trimmed by 0 bases and V by 2 bases; bases with no gene match: 1. In nucleotides, the CDR3 is TGTGCCAGCAGTTACGGGACAGACTCTGGAAACACCATATATTTT. Translated: CASSYGTDSGNTIYF.

The rearrangement joins TRBV7-7 to TRBJ2-7, with a possible D match to TRBD1 (5 bases). Trimming pared 6 bases from V and 5 bases from J, leaving 14 bases between. Per the germline V gene, CDR1 is SSHAT and CDR2 is FNYEAQ (reference sequence). The CDR3 sequence is 13 residues long. The CDR3 nucleotides read TGTGCCAGCAGTATTCGACAGTCCCACGAGCAGTACTTC. Its translation: CASSIRQSHEQYF.

The chain is built from TRBV5-1 and TRBJ2-1; 8 bases are a match to TRBD2. The CDR3 contains 13 residues. Per the germline V gene, CDR1 is SGHRS and CDR2 is YFSETQ. Germline trimming cut 0 bases from V and 9 bases from J; bases unmatched to any gene: 2. Here the CDR3 DNA reads TGCGCCAGCAGCTTGGTTAGCGGGACTGAGCAGTTCTTC. It codes for CASSLVSGTEQFF.

The chain links TRBV21-1 to TRBJ2-5; the table's D gene call, TRBD1, was not cross checked with the DNA. TRBV21-1 is a known pseudogene. CDR3 size: 15 residues. CDR3 amino acids: CASSKVFRGGETQYF. CDR3 coding DNA: TGTGCCAGCAGCAAAGTATTCAGGGGCGGAGAGACCCAGTACTTC.

This chain connects TRBV7-6 to TRBJ2-7; D gene unclear. V was cut by 3 bases and J by 1 base, with 7 bases left in between. The CDR3 is 13 residues long. Germline V gene lookup returns CDR1 SGHVS and CDR2 FNYEAQ. CDR3: CASSFSVSYEQYF. The CDR3 nucleotides read TGTGCCAGCAGCTTTTCCGTTTCCTACGAGCAGTACTTC. Drawing the rest from reference TRBV7-6 and TRBJ2-7, the complete variable domain is GAGVSQSPRYKVTKRGQDVALRCDPISGHVSLYWYRQALGQGPEFLTYFNYEAQQDKSGLPNDRFSAERPEGSISTLTIQRTEQRDSAMYRCASSFSVSYEQYFGPGTRLTVT.

This clone was seen only a few times. The V and J genes are TRBV10-1 and TRBJ2-1; D is ambiguous. Germline assignment: CDR1 WNHNN and CDR2 SYGVQD (reference sequence). The CDR3 length is 14 residues. Deletions cut 2 bases from V and 0 bases from J, with 5 bases between. CDR3 residues: CASSEGSSYNEQFF. The CDR3 nucleotides read TGCGCCAGCAGTGAGGGTAGCTCCTACAATGAGCAGTTCTTC.

V is TRBV5-1 and J is TRBJ1-5; D may be TRBD1 (5 bases). Germline CDR1 is SGHRS and CDR2 is YFSETQ. This CDR3 has 14 amino acids. Deletions cut 1 base from V and 7 bases from J, with 12 bases between. This CDR3 reads CASSLIPGEQPQHF. In nucleotides, the CDR3 is TGCGCCAGCAGCTTGATTCCGGGGGAACAGCCCCAGCATTTT.

V usage is TRBV5-8 and J usage is TRBJ1-2, with TRBD1 identical over 7 bases. This CDR3 spans 14 amino acids. Germline V gene data show CDR1 as SGHTS and CDR2 as YDEGEE. V gave up 1 base and J gave up 8 bases; unmatched junction bases: 8. CDR3 sequence reads: CASSLNRGQSGYTF. CDR3 DNA sequence: TGTGCCAGCAGCTTGAATAGGGGACAGTCCGGCTACACCTTC.